The clone carrying this TCR beta chain was observed a single time. Its antigen is currently unknown. These data are taken from a study of cytomegalovirus exposure and HLA in healthy donors. The overall study: Unique TCRs from HLA-typed donors, 80 million to 90 million of them, were held in an early data release.

Study-wide points: A later analysis linked fewer than 20,000 TCR beta sequences to HLA alleles at 0.05 false discovery rate. Owing to their indistinguishability, certain V segments, notably TRBV6-2 and TRBV6-3, were excluded. It was reported that the classifier diagnosed cytomegalovirus status with high specificity and sensitivity in both the original and validation cohorts.

The PCR was carried out with 60 Vbeta primers and 13 Jbeta primers. Libraries were prepared by immunoSEQ multiplex PCR; TCRdb keeps only in-frame clonotypes and omits some of them. The table includes about 210,000 clones, about 86% detected once. Germline lookup yields CDR1 GTSNPN and CDR2 SVGIG (reference sequence). Trimming removed 4 bases at V and 7 bases at J, with 19 bases between. This CDR3 has 15 residues. The sequencing sample was made of PBMCs. The clonotype comes from a man aged 35 to 55 in good health and CMV-seropositive. The chain carries TRBV30 and TRBJ1-4, with D maybe TRBD1 (6 bases). The CDR3: CAWTLAGGRIEKLFF. CDR3 bases: TGTGCCTGGACCCTGGCCGGGGGGCGGATTGAAAAACTGTTTTTT.